Reported below is one TCR beta chain. This is likely an artifact of a read error, given a far larger clone one base away. These data are taken from a study of low-dose radiotherapy and immunotherapy resistance in tumors. The CDR3 contains 17 residues. The germline V gene encodes CDR1 MNHEY and CDR2 SVGEGT. Trimming took 5 bases from V and 11 from J, leaving 30 bases between them. Time point described: before trial treatment. Covering alpha and beta chains, TRAV- and TRBV-specific primers were used for the first-strand cDNA. The PCR that amplified TCRs ran for 20 to 25 cycles, relying on a constant-region primer and a V-primer adapter. MiXCR, applied by TCRdb to the reads, yields one record per CDR3 protein. The top ten clones hold approximately 10% of a sample with 64,000 or so distinct CDR3 sequences, roughly 31% of them seen once.

The sequence came from a female donor with ovarian cancer. This sample comprised PBMCs, obtained before treatment. The chain combines TRBV6-2 or TRBV6-3 with TRBJ2-5; D might be TRBD1 (6 bases). The CDR3 coding sequence is TGTGCCAGCAGTCTACCCTCCCCCGGGCGTGGGGACAATGAGCAGTACTTC. Protein sequence: CASSLPSPGRGDNEQYF.